This entry is about one T cell receptor (beta chain). Its antigen is undetermined. Per germline, CDR1 SQVTM and CDR2 ANQGSEA. The junction had 10 bases not matched to a gene; V was cut back by 7 bases and J by 6 bases. This CDR3 comprises 14 residues. Primers: 60 Vbeta forward and 13 Jbeta reverse. The repertoire was sequenced with immunoSEQ multiplex PCR; TCRdb's copy has only in-frame clones and lacks some. The table lists fewer than 200,000 clones, 80% of them singletons. Nominally healthy donors were sampled, though unrecorded immune exposures were likely. This sample was included in a study of cytomegalovirus exposure and HLA in healthy donors. Overall study findings and caveats: Accounts indicate the classifier identified cytomegalovirus status with strong specificity and sensitivity.

This receptor was obtained from a woman aged 50 to 65 in good health and CMV-seropositive. Input material: PBMCs. The chain is built from TRBV29-1 and TRBJ2-7; TRBD2 agrees at 12 bases. The DNA for the CDR3 is TGCAGCGCCGCCCCTAGCGGGAGGGCCGGCGAGCAGTACTTC. This sequence encodes CSAAPSGRAGEQYF.